This T cell receptor (beta chain) was sequenced during a study of blood T cell repertoires in COVID-19. Study summary: Researchers got acute and convalescent COVID-19 samples from the United States, Italy and Spain. Sources were T cells, B-cell-depleted T cells, or PBMCs; the material itself was cDNA or gDNA.

Under the authors' procedure: Estimates of nucleated cell counts were drawn from the amplification of reference gene primers. Here immunoSEQ multiplex PCR was the method, and the copy in TCRdb shows in-frame clones only, minus some. V, J and clone size are those of that table, while D and trimming were read from the DNA. This repertoire shows about 79,000 clones, around 88% found once; its top ten account for 11% to 15%. The germline V gene encodes CDR1 LGHDT and CDR2 YNNKEL (reference sequence). The CDR3 has 17 residues. Trimming left V 1 base short and J 5 bases short, with 17 bases between. The genes are TRBV3-1 (or the pseudogene TRBV3-2) and TRBJ1-4; D ambiguous. Sequenced: peripheral blood. The sequence was collected from a man in his 70s with active or convalescent COVID-19. CDR3 in amino acids: CASSQVPTARANEKLFF. The CDR3, as DNA: TGTGCCAGCAGCCAAGTGCCCACAGCCCGAGCCAATGAAAAACTGTTTTTT.